One sample yielded the 10 T cell receptor beta chains listed below, sequenced in a study of a mutant IDH1 vaccine in newly diagnosed glioma. These receptors have no identified antigens. Time point described: week 47, end of study. Doses of 300 ug of mutant IDH1 20-mer peptide were given with topical imiquimod. This table comes from immunoSEQ multiplex PCR, and its TCRdb copy is limited to in-frame clones, with some not included. Among 25,000 or so clones listed, less than 90% were seen once. The specimen comprised PBMCs, sampled from a glioma patient whose treatment included an IDH1 peptide vaccine. All receptors derive from a man between 40 and 49 years old with glioma.

The V and J genes are TRBV5-6 and TRBJ2-7; the D gene is possibly TRBD1 (5 bases). The V gene's germline CDR1 is SGHDT and CDR2 YYEEEE. V lost 4 bases and J lost 0, with 11 bases in between. The CDR3 is 14 residues long. This CDR3 is CASSHRRTSYEQYF. CDR3 DNA: TGTGCCAGCAGCCACAGGCGTACCTCCTACGAGCAGTACTTC.

The genes are TRBV18 and TRBJ1-1; D gene uncertain. The V end lost 5 bases, the J end lost 1 base, and 11 bases lay between the germline ends. This CDR3 has 14 residues. Germline CDR1 reads KGHSH; CDR2 reads LQKENI. The CDR3 region is CASSLKQRNTEAFF. Here the CDR3 DNA reads TGTGCCAGCTCATTAAAACAGAGGAACACTGAAGCTTTCTTT.

The V gene is TRBV10-1, the J gene TRBJ1-3; D might be TRBD1 (5 bases). The CDR3 contains 17 residues. Trimming removed 10 bases from V and 4 bases from J, with 26 bases in between. Germline V lookup: CDR1 WNHNN, CDR2 SYGVQD (reference sequence). CDR3 loop: CANIWDLGALTGNTIYF. CDR3 nucleotide sequence: TGCGCCAACATCTGGGATTTAGGGGCCCTCACGGGAAACACCATATATTTT.

This chain joins TRBV5-1 and TRBJ2-7; D may be TRBD1 (6 bases). This CDR3 spans 14 amino acids. In germline, CDR1 is SGHRS, CDR2 YFSETQ. V was clipped by 4 bases and J by 3 bases, with 14 bases between them. CDR3 sequence: CASSVNRENYEQYF. The CDR3 DNA reads as TGCGCCAGCAGCGTCAACAGGGAGAACTACGAGCAGTACTTC.

The V call is TRBV9, the J call TRBJ2-1, with 7 positions matching TRBD2. Germline V gives CDR1 SGDLS, CDR2 YYNGEE. Trimming took 4 bases from V and 2 from J; bases not matched to a gene: 9. The CDR3 sequence is 16 residues long. The CDR3 bases are TGTGCCAGCAGCCCGCAAACTAGCGTCGCCTACAATGAGCAGTTCTTC. It specifies CASSPQTSVAYNEQFF.

This clone occurred a few times. The chain has TRBV4-3 and TRBJ2-7; D not certain. Germline CDR1 reads LGHNA; CDR2 reads YSLEER. V lost 1 base and J 6 bases, leaving 19 bases between the germline ends. The CDR3 length is 16 residues. As DNA, the CDR3 is TGCGCCAGCAGCCAAGTCATGGGGATCCCGACGGGCGAGCAGTACTTC. Encoded protein: CASSQVMGIPTGEQYF.

V usage is TRBV28 and J usage is TRBJ2-7; D perhaps matches TRBD2 (5 bases). Germline CDR1 and CDR2: MDHEN and SYDVKM. Trimming stripped 11 bases from V and 4 bases from J, with 12 bases between. The CDR3 is made up of 11 amino acids. The CDR3 DNA follows: TGTGCCTCCCGAGGGATTTACGAGCAGTACTTC. It translates to CASRGIYEQYF.

This chain connects TRBV6-1 to TRBJ2-7; D could derive from TRBD1 or TRBD2 (5 bases each). This CDR3 has 14 residues. Trimming pared 8 bases from V and 7 bases from J, leaving 21 bases between. Germline V gene data show CDR1 as MNHNS and CDR2 as SASEGT. The CDR3 here is CASELGTVRVEQYF. CDR3 DNA: TGTGCCAGCGAGTTGGGGACGGTTCGTGTAGAGCAGTACTTC.

The chain couples TRBV2 to TRBJ2-3; 10 nucleotides agree with TRBD2. The CDR3 consists of 15 residues. The trim removed 5 bases at V and 4 bases at J, leaving 6 bases unmatched. Germline CDR1 reads SNHLY; CDR2 reads FYNNEI. The DNA for the CDR3 is TGTGCCAGCAGTCCCGGGACTAGCGCTTCAGATACGCAGTATTTT. It encodes CASSPGTSASDTQYF.

The chain couples TRBV4-3 to TRBJ1-3; TRBD1 aligns across 7 bases. Germline V CDR1 and CDR2: LGHNA, YSLEER. The J segment lost 0 bases and the V segment lost 4 bases, leaving 0 bases of the junction unmatched. The CDR3 sequence is 14 residues long. The CDR3 here is CASSRDSSGNTIYF. The CDR3, as DNA: TGCGCCAGCAGCCGGGACAGCTCTGGAAACACCATATATTTT.